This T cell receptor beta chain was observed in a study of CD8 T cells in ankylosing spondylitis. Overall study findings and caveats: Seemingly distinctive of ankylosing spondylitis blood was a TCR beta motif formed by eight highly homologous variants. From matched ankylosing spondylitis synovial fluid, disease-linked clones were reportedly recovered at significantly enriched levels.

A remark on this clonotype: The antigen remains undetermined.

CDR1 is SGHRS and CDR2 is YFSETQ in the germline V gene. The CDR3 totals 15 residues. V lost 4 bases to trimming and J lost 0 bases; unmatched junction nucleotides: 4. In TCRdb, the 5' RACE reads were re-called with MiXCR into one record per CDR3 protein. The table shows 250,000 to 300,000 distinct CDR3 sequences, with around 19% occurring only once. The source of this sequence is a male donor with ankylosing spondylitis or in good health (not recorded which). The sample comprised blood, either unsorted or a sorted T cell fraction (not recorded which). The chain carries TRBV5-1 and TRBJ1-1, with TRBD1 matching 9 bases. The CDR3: CASSPDRGLNTEAFF. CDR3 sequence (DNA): TGCGCCAGCAGCCCGGACAGGGGCCTGAACACTGAAGCTTTCTTT.